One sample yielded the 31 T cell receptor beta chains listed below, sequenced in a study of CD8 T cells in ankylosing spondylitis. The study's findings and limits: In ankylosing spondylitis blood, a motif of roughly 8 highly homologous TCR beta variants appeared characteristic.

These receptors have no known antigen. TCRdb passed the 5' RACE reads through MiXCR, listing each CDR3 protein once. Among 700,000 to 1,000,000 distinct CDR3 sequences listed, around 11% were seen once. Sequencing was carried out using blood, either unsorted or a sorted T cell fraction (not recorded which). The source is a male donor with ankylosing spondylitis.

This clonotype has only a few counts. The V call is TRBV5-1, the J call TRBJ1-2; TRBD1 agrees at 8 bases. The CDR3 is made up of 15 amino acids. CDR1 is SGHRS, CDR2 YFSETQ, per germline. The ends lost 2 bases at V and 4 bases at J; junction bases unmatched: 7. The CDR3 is CASSFLDRAFYGYTF. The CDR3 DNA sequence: TGCGCCAGCAGCTTCTTGGACAGGGCTTTCTATGGCTACACCTTC.

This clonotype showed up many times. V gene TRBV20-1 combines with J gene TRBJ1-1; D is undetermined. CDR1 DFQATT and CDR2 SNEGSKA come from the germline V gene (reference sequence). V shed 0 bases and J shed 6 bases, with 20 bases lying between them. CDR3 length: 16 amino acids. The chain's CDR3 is CSARDHRGRAVAEAFF. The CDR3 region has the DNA TGCAGTGCTAGAGATCACCGGGGTCGGGCGGTCGCTGAAGCTTTCTTT.

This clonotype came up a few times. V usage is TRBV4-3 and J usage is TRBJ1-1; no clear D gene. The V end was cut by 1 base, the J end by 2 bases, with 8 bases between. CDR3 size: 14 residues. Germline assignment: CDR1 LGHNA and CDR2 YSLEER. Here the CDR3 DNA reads TGCGCCAGCAGCCAAGCGGGAGGAAACACTGAAGCTTTCTTT. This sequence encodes CASSQAGGNTEAFF.

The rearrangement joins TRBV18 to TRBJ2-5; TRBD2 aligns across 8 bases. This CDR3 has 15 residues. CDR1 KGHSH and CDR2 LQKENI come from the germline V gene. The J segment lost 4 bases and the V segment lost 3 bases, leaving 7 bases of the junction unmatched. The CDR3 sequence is CASSPQGLAGETQYF. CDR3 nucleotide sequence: TGTGCCAGCTCACCCCAAGGACTAGCCGGAGAGACCCAGTACTTC.

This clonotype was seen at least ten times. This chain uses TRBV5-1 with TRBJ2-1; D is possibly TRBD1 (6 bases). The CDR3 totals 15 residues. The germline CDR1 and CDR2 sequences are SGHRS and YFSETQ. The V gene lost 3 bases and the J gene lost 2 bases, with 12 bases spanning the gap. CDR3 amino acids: CASSWGWTAYNEQFF. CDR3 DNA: TGCGCCAGCAGCTGGGGGTGGACAGCCTACAATGAGCAGTTCTTC.

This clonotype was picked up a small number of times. The CDR3 DNA reads as TGTGCCAGCAGCTTCTGGGGGCGATACGAGCAGTACTTC. It codes for CASSFWGRYEQYF. The V call is TRBV7-9, the J call TRBJ2-7; weak D call: TRBD1 (6 bases). Germline V lookup: CDR1 SEHNR, CDR2 FQNEAQ (reference sequence). Trimming removed 3 bases from V and 4 bases from J, with 10 bases in between. The CDR3 contains 13 residues.

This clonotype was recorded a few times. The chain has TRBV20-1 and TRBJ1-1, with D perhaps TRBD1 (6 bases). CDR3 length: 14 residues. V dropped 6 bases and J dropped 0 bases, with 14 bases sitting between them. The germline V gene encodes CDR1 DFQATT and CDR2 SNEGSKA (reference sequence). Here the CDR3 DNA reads TGCAGTGCAACGCCGGGACACATGAACACTGAAGCTTTCTTT. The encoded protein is CSATPGHMNTEAFF.

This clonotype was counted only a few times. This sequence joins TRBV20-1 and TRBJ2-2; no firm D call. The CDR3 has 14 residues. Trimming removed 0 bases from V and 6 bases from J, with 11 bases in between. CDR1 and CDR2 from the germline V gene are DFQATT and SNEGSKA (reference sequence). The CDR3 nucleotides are TGCAGTGCTAGAGATCCGGCCAGTGCCGGGGAGCTGTTTTTT. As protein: CSARDPASAGELFF.

CDR3 sequence (DNA): TGTGCAGCCGAACGCGGGGGGTCTCCCTACGAGCAGTACTTC. Translating gives CAAERGGSPYEQYF. V gene TRBV7-9 combines with J gene TRBJ2-7, with TRBD2 identical over 8 bases. CDR3 length: 14 residues. Germline CDR1 and CDR2: SEHNR and FQNEAQ (reference sequence).

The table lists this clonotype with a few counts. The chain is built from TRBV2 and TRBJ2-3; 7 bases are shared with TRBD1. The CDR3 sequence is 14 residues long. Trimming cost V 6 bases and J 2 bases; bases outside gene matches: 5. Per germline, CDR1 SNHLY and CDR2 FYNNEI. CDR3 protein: CASSGTVITDTQYF. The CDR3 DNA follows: TGTGCCAGCAGCGGGACAGTGATCACAGATACGCAGTATTTT.

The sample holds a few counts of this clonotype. The DNA for the CDR3 is TGCAGTGCTAGGACTAGCGGAGGCAATGAGCAGTTCTTC. Residues: CSARTSGGNEQFF. V usage is TRBV20-1 and J usage is TRBJ2-1; 9 bases are shared with TRBD2. V shed 3 bases and J 6 bases; nucleotides not matched to a gene: 3. The germline V gene has CDR1 DFQATT and CDR2 SNEGSKA (reference sequence). The CDR3 runs to 13 residues.

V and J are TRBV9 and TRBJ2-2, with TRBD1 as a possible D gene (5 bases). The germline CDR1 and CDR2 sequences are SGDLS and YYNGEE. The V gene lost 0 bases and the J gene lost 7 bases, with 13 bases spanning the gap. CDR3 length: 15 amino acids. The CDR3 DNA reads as TGTGCCAGCAGCGTAGATGGCAGGGTAATCGGGGAGCTGTTTTTT. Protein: CASSVDGRVIGELFF.

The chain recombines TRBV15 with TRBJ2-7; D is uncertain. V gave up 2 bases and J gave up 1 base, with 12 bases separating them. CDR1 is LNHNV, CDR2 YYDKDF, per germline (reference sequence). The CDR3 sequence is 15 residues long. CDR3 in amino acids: CATSRSFGSSYEQYF. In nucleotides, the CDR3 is TGTGCCACCAGCAGATCCTTTGGATCTTCCTACGAGCAGTACTTC.

The CDR3 sequence is CAISLGGPSYNEQFF. The CDR3 DNA is TGTGCCATCAGTTTGGGGGGTCCCTCCTACAATGAGCAGTTCTTC. The V and J genes are TRBV10-3 and TRBJ2-1, with a possible D match to TRBD2 (6 bases). This CDR3 comprises 15 residues. Trimming left V 5 bases short and J 0 bases short, with 11 bases between. Germline CDR1 and CDR2: ENHRY and SYGVKD.

CDR3 amino acids: CSATLAGGPYEQYF. The CDR3 nucleotides are TGCAGTGCTACATTAGCGGGAGGGCCCTACGAGCAGTACTTC. The chain uses TRBV20-1 and TRBJ2-7; 11 bases are shared with TRBD2. This CDR3 has 14 amino acids. Germline V gene data show CDR1 as DFQATT and CDR2 as SNEGSKA (reference sequence). The V gene end was trimmed by 4 bases and the J gene end by 2 bases; junction bases not matched to a gene: 4.

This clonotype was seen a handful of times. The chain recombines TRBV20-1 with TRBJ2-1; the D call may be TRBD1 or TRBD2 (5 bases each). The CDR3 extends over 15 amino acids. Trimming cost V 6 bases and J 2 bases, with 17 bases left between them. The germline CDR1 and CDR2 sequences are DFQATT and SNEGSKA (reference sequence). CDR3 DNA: TGCAGTGCGGAAACCCTGGGGGTCCCCTACAATGAGCAGTTCTTC. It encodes CSAETLGVPYNEQFF.

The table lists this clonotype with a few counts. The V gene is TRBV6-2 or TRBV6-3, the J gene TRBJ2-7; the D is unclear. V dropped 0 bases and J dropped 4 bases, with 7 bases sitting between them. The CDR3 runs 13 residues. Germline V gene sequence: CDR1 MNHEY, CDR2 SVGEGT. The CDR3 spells CASSYSASYEQYF. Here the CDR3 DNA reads TGTGCCAGCAGTTACTCCGCCTCTTACGAGCAGTACTTC.

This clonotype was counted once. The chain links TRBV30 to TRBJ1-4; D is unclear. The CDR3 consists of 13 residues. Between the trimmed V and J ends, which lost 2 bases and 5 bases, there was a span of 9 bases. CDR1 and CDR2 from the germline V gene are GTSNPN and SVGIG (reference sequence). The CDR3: CAWSFQPNEKLFF. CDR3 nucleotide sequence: TGTGCCTGGAGTTTCCAGCCAAATGAAAAACTGTTTTTT.

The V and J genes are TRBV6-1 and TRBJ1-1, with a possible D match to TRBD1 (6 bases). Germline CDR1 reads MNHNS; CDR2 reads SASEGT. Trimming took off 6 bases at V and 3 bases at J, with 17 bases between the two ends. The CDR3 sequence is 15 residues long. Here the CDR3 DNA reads TGTGCCAGCAGCCCCATGAAAGGGGGGTACACTGAAGCTTTCTTT. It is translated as CASSPMKGGYTEAFF.

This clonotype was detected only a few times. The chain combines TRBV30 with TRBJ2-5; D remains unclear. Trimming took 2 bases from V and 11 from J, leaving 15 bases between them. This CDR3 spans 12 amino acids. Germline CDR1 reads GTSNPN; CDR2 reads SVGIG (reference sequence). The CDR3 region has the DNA TGTGCCTGGAGTCCCTACAAACGGCGGCAGTACTTC. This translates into CAWSPYKRRQYF.

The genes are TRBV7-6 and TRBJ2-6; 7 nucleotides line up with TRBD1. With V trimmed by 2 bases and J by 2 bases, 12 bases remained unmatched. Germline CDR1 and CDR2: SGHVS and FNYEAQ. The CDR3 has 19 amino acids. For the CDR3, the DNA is TGTGCCAGCAGCTTACTCCTCGGGACAGACCCAGCTGGGGCCAACGTCCTGACTTTC. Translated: CASSLLLGTDPAGANVLTF.

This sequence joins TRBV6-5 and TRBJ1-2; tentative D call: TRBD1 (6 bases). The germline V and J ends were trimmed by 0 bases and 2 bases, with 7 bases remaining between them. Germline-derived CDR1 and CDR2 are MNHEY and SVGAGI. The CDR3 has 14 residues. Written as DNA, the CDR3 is TGTGCCAGCAGTTACTCGGACAGCAACTATGGCTACACCTTC. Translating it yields CASSYSDSNYGYTF.

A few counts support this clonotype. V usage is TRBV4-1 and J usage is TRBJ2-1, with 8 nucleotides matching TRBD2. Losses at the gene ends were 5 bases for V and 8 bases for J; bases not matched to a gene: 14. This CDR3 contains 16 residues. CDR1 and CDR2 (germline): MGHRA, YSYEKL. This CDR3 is CASSESRTSLWYEQFF. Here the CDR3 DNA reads TGCGCCAGCAGCGAAAGCAGGACTAGCTTGTGGTATGAGCAGTTCTTC.

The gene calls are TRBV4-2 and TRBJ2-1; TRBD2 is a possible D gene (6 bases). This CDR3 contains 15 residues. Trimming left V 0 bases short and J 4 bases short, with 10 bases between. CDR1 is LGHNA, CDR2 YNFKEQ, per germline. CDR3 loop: CASSQDGGEYNEQFF. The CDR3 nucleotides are TGTGCCAGCAGCCAAGATGGCGGGGAGTACAATGAGCAGTTCTTC.

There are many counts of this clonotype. CDR3 sequence reads: CSARGLAEKQETQYF. DNA for the CDR3: TGCAGTGCCCGGGGACTAGCGGAAAAACAAGAGACCCAGTACTTC. The chain employs TRBV20-1 and TRBJ2-5; TRBD2 matches at 11 bases. The V and J ends lost 6 bases and 2 bases, in that order; junction bases with no gene match: 8. The CDR3 is made up of 15 amino acids. The V gene's germline CDR1 is DFQATT and CDR2 SNEGSKA (reference sequence).

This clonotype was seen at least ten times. This chain's CDR3 is CSVRQEGGYTF. The CDR3 nucleotides are TGCAGCGTTAGACAGGAGGGTGGCTACACCTTC. The genes are TRBV29-1 and TRBJ1-2; possibly TRBD1 for D (6 bases). The CDR3 is made up of 11 amino acids. Germline V lookup: CDR1 SQVTM, CDR2 ANQGSEA. V was pared by 5 bases and J by 7 bases, with 11 bases between.

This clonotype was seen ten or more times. CDR3 sequence (DNA): TGTGCCAGCAGCTTCGGGTGGGGTCAAGGGCCCCAGCATTTT. Protein: CASSFGWGQGPQHF. The V and J genes are TRBV5-6 and TRBJ1-5, with no clear D. V was shortened by 2 bases and J by 9 bases, with 15 bases between the two germline ends. This CDR3 has 14 residues. Germline V gene sequence: CDR1 SGHDT, CDR2 YYEEEE.

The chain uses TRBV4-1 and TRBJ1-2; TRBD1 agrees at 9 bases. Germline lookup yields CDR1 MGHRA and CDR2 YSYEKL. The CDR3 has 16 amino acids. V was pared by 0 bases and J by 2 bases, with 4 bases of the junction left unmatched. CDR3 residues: CASSQDETGGNYGYTF. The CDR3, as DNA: TGCGCCAGCAGCCAAGATGAGACAGGGGGGAACTATGGCTACACCTTC.

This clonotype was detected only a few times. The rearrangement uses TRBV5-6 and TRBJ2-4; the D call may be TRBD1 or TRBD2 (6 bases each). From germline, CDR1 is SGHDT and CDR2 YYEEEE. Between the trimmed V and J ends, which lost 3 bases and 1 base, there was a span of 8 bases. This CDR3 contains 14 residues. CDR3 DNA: TGTGCCAGCAGCTGGGGGGCGGCCAAAAACATTCAGTACTTC. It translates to CASSWGAAKNIQYF.

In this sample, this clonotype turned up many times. The CDR3 DNA reads TGCGCCAGCAGCCGTTCGGGACGTATACAAGAGACCCAGTACTTC. It is translated as CASSRSGRIQETQYF. J is TRBJ2-5 and V is TRBV4-1; tentatively, D is TRBD1 or TRBD2 (5 bases each). V was shortened by 4 bases and J by 2 bases, with 14 bases between the two germline ends. The germline V gene has CDR1 MGHRA and CDR2 YSYEKL. There are 15 residues in the CDR3.

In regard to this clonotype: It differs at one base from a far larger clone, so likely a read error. The CDR3 protein is CASSLGLSTDTQNF. The CDR3 DNA sequence: TGTGCCAGCAGCTTGGGCCTCTCGACAGATACGCAGAATTTT. The chain is built from TRBV7-2 and TRBJ2-3; tentatively, D is TRBD1 (5 bases). Germline CDR1 SGHTA, CDR2 FQGNSA. The CDR3 runs to 14 residues.